A single sample gave rise to the 20 T cell receptor beta chains below, sequenced in a study of cytomegalovirus exposure and HLA in healthy donors. Data came from immunoSEQ multiplex PCR; TCRdb stores just in-frame clones and leaves some out. The sample yields approximately 280,000 clones, 80% to 90% seen once. The sample taken for sequencing was PBMCs. Receptors originate from a woman under 30 in good health and CMV-seronegative.

This clone was found once. V is TRBV7-9 and J is TRBJ2-1, with 8 bases lining up with TRBD2. Trimming at V came to 3 bases and at J to 6 bases, leaving 4 bases not matched to a gene. Germline loops: CDR1 SEHNR, CDR2 FQNEAQ (reference sequence). There are 14 residues in the CDR3. CDR3 sequence reads: CASSFLSGGNEQFF. The CDR3 bases are TGTGCCAGCAGCTTTTTGAGCGGGGGCAATGAGCAGTTCTTC.

About this clone itself: Relative to the germline gene, one junction end is altered; a read error may explain this. The CDR3 region has the DNA TGTGCTAGCAGCCCGGACGGGACTACCACCCGTACGCAGTATTTT. This sequence encodes CASSPDGTTTRTQYF. The V and J genes are TRBV7-7 and TRBJ2-3; 7 bases are shared with TRBD2. The CDR3 runs to 15 residues. CDR1 and CDR2 from the germline V gene are SSHAT and FNYEAQ (reference sequence).

V gene TRBV9 combines with J gene TRBJ1-2, with TRBD1 as a possible D gene (6 bases). V shed 0 bases and J shed 3 bases, with 9 bases lying between them. The CDR3 has 14 residues. Per germline, CDR1 SGDLS and CDR2 YYNGEE. The CDR3 loop reads CASSVDREYYGYTF. Written as DNA, the CDR3 is TGTGCCAGCAGCGTAGACAGGGAATACTATGGCTACACCTTC.

V usage is TRBV19 and J usage is TRBJ2-5; the match to TRBD2 covers 9 bases. Trimming at V came to 5 bases and at J to 2 bases, leaving 6 bases not matched to a gene. Germline CDR1 reads LNHDA; CDR2 reads SQIVND (reference sequence). This CDR3 contains 15 residues. In DNA form, the CDR3 reads TGTGCCAGTAGTTCTTTAGCGGGGGTACAAGAGACCCAGTACTTC. This gives the protein CASSSLAGVQETQYF. The variable domain in full, with the rest retrieved from reference TRBV19 and TRBJ2-5, is DGGITQSPKYLFRKEGQNVTLSCEQNLNHDAMYWYRQDPGQGLRLIYYSQIVNDFQKGDIAEGYSVSREKKESFPLTVTSAQKNPTAFYLCASSSLAGVQETQYFGPGTRLLVL.

The genes are TRBV5-6 and TRBJ1-2; 7 bases are shared with TRBD1. With 0 bases clipped from V and 4 bases from J, the junction kept 9 bases outside the gene matches. The CDR3 sequence is 16 residues long. The germline V gene encodes CDR1 SGHDT and CDR2 YYEEEE. The CDR3: CASSLAGDRASYGYTF. The CDR3 nucleotides read TGTGCCAGCAGCTTGGCCGGGGACAGAGCCTCCTATGGCTACACCTTC. The whole variable domain, remainder taken from reference TRBV5-6 and TRBJ1-2, is DAGVTQSPTHLIKTRGQQVTLRCSPKSGHDTVSWYQQALGQGPQFIFQYYEEEERQRGNFPDRFSGHQFPNYSSELNVNALLLGDSALYLCASSLAGDRASYGYTFGSGTRLTVV.

The CDR3 DNA reads as TGTGCCAGCAGCTTAGTGCTTAGCGGCCAATACAATGAGCAGTTCTTC. This gives the protein CASSLVLSGQYNEQFF. The V gene is TRBV7-9, the J gene TRBJ2-1; perhaps TRBD2 as D (6 bases). The V gene's germline CDR1 is SEHNR and CDR2 FQNEAQ (reference sequence). There are 16 residues in the CDR3. Trimming took off 1 base at V and 4 bases at J, with 14 bases between the two ends.

The V and J genes are TRBV19 and TRBJ1-5; D is unresolved. The CDR3 length is 15 residues. Germline-derived CDR1 and CDR2 are LNHDA and SQIVND (reference sequence). Trimming removed 2 bases at V and 0 bases at J, with 8 bases between. The CDR3 region is CASSISGYSNQPQHF. The CDR3 DNA is TGTGCCAGTAGTATAAGCGGTTATAGCAATCAGCCCCAGCATTTT.

V and J are TRBV7-9 and TRBJ1-4; 7 nucleotides line up with TRBD1. This CDR3 comprises 14 residues. The junction had 7 bases not matched to a gene; V was cut back by 5 bases and J by 7 bases. Germline assignment: CDR1 SEHNR and CDR2 FQNEAQ (reference sequence). In DNA, the CDR3 is TGTGCCAGCAGCCCCAGGGGGGCCTTTGAAAAACTGTTTTTT. It encodes CASSPRGAFEKLFF. The full variable domain, its missing parts supplied by reference TRBV7-9 and TRBJ1-4, is DTGVSQNPRHKITKRGQNVTFRCDPISEHNRLYWYRQTLGQGPEFLTYFQNEAQLEKSRLLSDRFSAERPKGSFSTLEIQRTEQGDSAMYLCASSPRGAFEKLFFGSGTQLSVL.

The chain has TRBV5-1 and TRBJ1-1; a possible D gene is TRBD1 (6 bases). This CDR3 spans 15 amino acids. Germline CDR1 reads SGHRS; CDR2 reads YFSETQ. V was clipped by 1 base and J by 4 bases, with 14 bases between them. The CDR3 sequence is CASSLTGQTPTEAFF. The CDR3 DNA reads TGCGCCAGCAGCTTGACCGGACAGACCCCCACTGAAGCTTTCTTT.

CDR3 nucleotides: TGCAGCGTTGACGGGGGAATGAACACTGAAGCTTTCTTT. Its protein is CSVDGGMNTEAFF. This rearrangement joins TRBV29-1 to TRBJ1-1; perhaps TRBD1 as D (5 bases). CDR3 length equals 13 residues. Germline-derived CDR1 and CDR2 are SQVTM and ANQGSEA. Trimming removed 3 bases at V and 0 bases at J, with 8 bases between.

This clone was seen just once. The chain carries TRBV19 and TRBJ2-7; 7 bases align to TRBD1. The CDR3 is made up of 16 amino acids. Trimming at V came to 5 bases and at J to 2 bases, leaving 12 bases not matched to a gene. Germline assignment: CDR1 LNHDA and CDR2 SQIVND (reference sequence). CDR3 bases: TGTGCCAGTAGTTCTTTTGGTGGGACAGTAACCTACGAGCAGTACTTC. This sequence encodes CASSSFGGTVTYEQYF.

The V call is TRBV7-3, the J call TRBJ2-5, with TRBD2 as a possible D gene (6 bases). V lost 3 bases and J 0 bases, leaving 14 bases between the germline ends. This CDR3 is 16 amino acids long. Germline CDR1 is SGHTA and CDR2 is FQGTGA. CDR3 nucleotides: TGTGCCAGCAGCTTGTTCGGGACTGGGTACCAAGAGACCCAGTACTTC. It translates to CASSLFGTGYQETQYF. Full variable domain (missing parts from reference TRBV7-3 and TRBJ2-5): GAGVSQTPSNKVTEKGKYVELRCDPISGHTALYWYRQSLGQGPEFLIYFQGTGAADDSGLPNDRFFAVRPEGSVSTLKIQRTERGDSAVYLCASSLFGTGYQETQYFGPGTRLLVL.

There are a few counts of this clone. The chain has TRBV14 and TRBJ1-3; 8 bases line up with TRBD1. Trimming took 4 bases from V and 2 from J; bases not matched to a gene: 7. CDR3 length: 16 residues. Germline V gives CDR1 SGHDN, CDR2 FVKESK. The CDR3 DNA is TGTGCCAGCAGCCGTCAGGGGGCCCGAACTGGAAACACCATATATTTT. It specifies CASSRQGARTGNTIYF. Using reference TRBV14 and TRBJ1-3 for the parts outside the CDR3, the full variable domain is EAGVTQFPSHSVIEKGQTVTLRCDPISGHDNLYWYRRVMGKEIKFLLHFVKESKQDESGMPNNRFLAERTGGTYSTLKVQPAELEDSGVYFCASSRQGARTGNTIYFGEGSWLTVV.

V usage is TRBV19 and J usage is TRBJ1-1, with D possibly TRBD1 on 6 matching bases. The CDR3 consists of 15 residues. Between the trimmed V and J ends, which lost 7 bases and 4 bases, there was a span of 19 bases. CDR1 is LNHDA and CDR2 is SQIVND in the germline V gene (reference sequence). CDR3 DNA: TGTGCCAGTAACCCCGGGCCAGGGGAGAGCACTGAAGCTTTCTTT. This gives the protein CASNPGPGESTEAFF.

This clone was observed a handful of times. The chain couples TRBV7-8 to TRBJ2-7, with TRBD1 matching 8 bases. The V segment lost 5 bases and the J segment 3 bases; nucleotides outside the gene matches: 6. The germline V gene has CDR1 SGHVS and CDR2 FQNEAQ. This CDR3 has 14 amino acids. In nucleotides, the CDR3 is TGTGCCAGCAGCCCGCGGGACAGGTTCTACGAGCAGTACTTC. Translated, it gives CASSPRDRFYEQYF.

The chain recombines TRBV14 with TRBJ2-7; unclear D gene. Germline values: CDR1 SGHDN, CDR2 FVKESK. This CDR3 is 12 amino acids long. V was clipped by 1 base and J by 3 bases, with 4 bases between them. CDR3 sequence reads: CASSQVGYEQYF. CDR3 in DNA: TGTGCCAGCAGCCAAGTCGGCTACGAGCAGTACTTC.

Only one count was recorded for this clone. V is TRBV2 and J is TRBJ2-2; D call uncertain. Germline assignment: CDR1 SNHLY and CDR2 FYNNEI. The CDR3 loop spans 13 amino acids. V was clipped by 4 bases and J by 0 bases, with 3 bases between them. CDR3 coding DNA: TGTGCCAGCAGTGCCACGAACACCGGGGAGCTGTTTTTT. This sequence encodes CASSATNTGELFF.

This sequence joins TRBV18 and TRBJ1-1, with 9 bases fitting TRBD1. From germline, CDR1 is KGHSH and CDR2 LQKENI. The CDR3 spans 14 residues. The ends lost 6 bases at V and 1 base at J; junction bases unmatched: 3. The CDR3 DNA follows: TGTGCCAGCTCCCTGGGACAGGGGAACACTGAAGCTTTCTTT. Translating it yields CASSLGQGNTEAFF.

The gene calls are TRBV4-3 and TRBJ1-2, with unresolved D. The CDR3 has 16 amino acids. Looked up from germline, CDR1 is LGHNA and CDR2 is YSLEER. The ends were cut back, 1 base at V and 7 bases at J, with 19 bases in the middle. The DNA for the CDR3 is TGCGCCAGCAGCCAAGCACTCTACGGGATTCGTGGTGGCTACACCTTC. Its translation: CASSQALYGIRGGYTF.

This rearrangement joins TRBV9 to TRBJ1-2; D gene ambiguous. The CDR3 is 14 amino acids. Germline V gives CDR1 SGDLS, CDR2 YYNGEE. Between the trimmed V and J ends, which lost 0 bases and 2 bases, there was a span of 8 bases. For the CDR3, the DNA is TGTGCCAGCAGCGTAGATATTGCGAACTATGGCTACACCTTC. Its protein product is CASSVDIANYGYTF.